What follows are 4 T cell receptor beta chains derived from one specimen sequenced in a study of T cells in Graves' hyperthyroidism and ophthalmopathy (dated by TCRdb to the late 2010s). The protocol used for the library was multiplex PCR. The run used an Illumina HiSeq 2000. Amplification of TCR beta CDR3 regions was carried out from RNA transcripts. For the first round of RT-PCR on the TCR CDR3, the HTBI primer set was used together with the Qiagen OneStep RT-PCR kit. Using fastp trimming at Q25 and MiXCR clonotype assembly, TCRdb reanalyzed the public sequencing data and kept in-frame beta chains. Each CDR3 protein appears once, grouped with its most common genes and DNA. The sample yields under 350,000 distinct CDR3 sequences; over 20% were counted once. Less than 65% of the sample lies in the top ten. Sequenced material: blood. The receptors come from a woman aged 50 to 60 with Graves' hyperthyroidism.

This clonotype was observed a handful of times. The chain combines TRBV11-2 with TRBJ2-3, with D possibly matching TRBD2 (6 bases). CDR3 length equals 15 residues. Germline CDR1 reads SGHAT; CDR2 reads FQNNGV. Deletions cut 3 bases from V and 3 bases from J, with 13 bases between. CDR3 in DNA: TGTGCCAGCAGCTTTGCCAGCCTAGCGACAGATACGCAGTATTTT. Encoded protein: CASSFASLATDTQYF.

This clonotype has a count of ten or more. The genes are TRBV15 and TRBJ2-2, with D possibly matching TRBD1 (5 bases). The CDR3 extends over 17 amino acids. Germline values: CDR1 LNHNV, CDR2 YYDKDF (reference sequence). V was clipped by 3 bases and J by 5 bases, with 19 bases between them. The CDR3 loop is CATSSPSESGLTGELFF. DNA for the CDR3: TGTGCCACCAGCAGCCCCAGTGAGTCAGGGCTGACCGGGGAGCTGTTTTTT.

The sample holds many counts of this clonotype. The DNA for the CDR3 is TGTGCCAGCAGCTCGAGACTAGCGGGAGCCCAAGAGACCCAGTACTTC. Translating it yields CASSSRLAGAQETQYF. V usage is TRBV7-9 and J usage is TRBJ2-5, with 12 bases matching TRBD2. This CDR3 contains 16 residues. V was clipped by 4 bases and J by 1 base; unmatched bases: 4. Looked up from germline, CDR1 is SEHNR and CDR2 is FQNEAQ (reference sequence).

This clonotype was recorded at least ten times. The chain combines TRBV7-6 with TRBJ2-7; the D gene is possibly TRBD1 (5 bases). The CDR3 sequence is 14 residues long. Germline values: CDR1 SGHVS, CDR2 FNYEAQ. The V and J ends lost 2 bases and 5 bases respectively, with 13 bases between them. The CDR3 region has the DNA TGTGCCAGCAGCTTATGGCCCGAAGGGGACGAGCAGTACTTC. This gives the protein CASSLWPEGDEQYF. Based on the CDR3 plus reference TRBV7-6 and TRBJ2-7, the full variable domain is GAGVSQSPRYKVTKRGQDVALRCDPISGHVSLYWYRQALGQGPEFLTYFNYEAQQDKSGLPNDRFSAERPEGSISTLTIQRTEQRDSAMYRCASSLWPEGDEQYFGPGTRLTVT.